This T cell receptor (beta chain) was recorded in a study of control samples from healthy donors and cancer patients. Sequencing was performed with immunoSEQ multiplex PCR; in TCRdb, only in-frame clones are kept and a portion is missing. The sample lists roughly 190,000 clones, approximately 91% occurring once. In germline, CDR1 is SGHRS, CDR2 YFSETQ. Trimming pared 7 bases from V and 1 base from J, leaving 6 bases between. The CDR3 loop spans 13 amino acids. Turning to this clone: Other DNA sequences in the same sample also yield this CDR3.

The rearrangement uses TRBV5-1 and TRBJ2-6, with D uncertain. Source material: blood. This clonotype was sampled from a man aged 25 to 40 in good health. The CDR3 protein is CASSFSGANVLTF. Here the CDR3 DNA reads TGCGCCAGCTCGTTTTCTGGGGCCAACGTCCTGACTTTC. The variable domain in full, completed from reference TRBV5-1 and TRBJ2-6, reads KAGVTQTPRYLIKTRGQQVTLSCSPISGHRSVSWYQQTPGQGLQFLFEYFSETQRNKGNFPGRFSGRQFSNSRSEMNVSTLELGDSALYLCASSFSGANVLTFGAGSRLTVL.